This T cell receptor beta chain was profiled in a study of beta chain features in type 1 diabetes (dated by TCRdb to the late 2010s). With regard to the full study: Patients and healthy donors did not differ in mean age, gender distribution, total cell number or subset yield. A total of 85 million to 140 million sorted cells were examined across all samples, and a strong correlation was observed between cell number per subset and RNA yield. Regulatory and stem cell-like memory subsets were isolated from only 8 patients and roughly 8 healthy donors, whereas naive and central memory subsets came from all 30 or so donors. In the study, recently diagnosed type 1 diabetes patients and matched healthy donors were compared on the TCRB repertoires of their sorted circulating CD4+ T cell subsets. Beyond this particular receptor, the publication reports: At VDJ recombination sites, type 1 diabetes patients had fewer insertions and more deleted nucleotides, which implies abnormalities in thymic rearrangement. The naive, central memory and regulatory TCRB repertoires appeared to resemble one another more closely among patients than among healthy donors. Because the HLA sub-analyses included only small numbers of individuals, any influence of HLA type on TCRB rearrangement was left unresolved. Type 1 diabetes patients showed a moderate but significant shortening of TCRB CDR3 length in all four CD4+ subsets. PCR may preferentially amplify shorter templates, but because patient and control samples were amplified and corrected together, any resulting skew would affect both groups equally. Because cDNA was sequenced instead of genomic DNA, activated cells with high expression could be over-represented, although the groups did not differ in activation or CD3 levels.

Each donor gave one peripheral blood draw, averaging approximately 110 mL, which was collected into heparinised tubes. Using a panel that included CD45RO, CCR7, CD25, CD127, CD95 and CD27, naive, central memory, regulatory and stem cell-like memory CD4+ T cells were sorted on a BD FACSAria II. Purity was above 95% for every sorted population. PBMCs were isolated immediately by Lymphoprep density gradient centrifugation and stained directly without culture. So that batch effects would be minimized, each experiment stained and sorted samples in pairs, pairing one healthy donor with one patient. A few counts support this clone. Its antigen remains undetermined. There are no base qualities to consult, and no much larger clone falls within one base. The V and J ends are trimmed by 0 bases and 2 bases, leaving 13 bases between them. Based on the germline V gene, the CDR1 and CDR2 sequences are SGDLS and YYNGEE. The CDR3, cysteine through phenylalanine, is 16 amino acids long. The DNA shown is the 48-base CDR3, in frame from base 1.

The entire amount of isolated RNA was reverse transcribed using the High Capacity cDNA Reverse Transcription Kit, so the sequenced TCRB transcripts were expressed ones. Deep immunoSEQ sequencing was applied to naive, central memory and regulatory T cell samples, giving an average of approximately 3.8 million total reads per sample. Sorted cells were lysed in RLT buffer, and RNA was extracted using DNase-treated RNeasy Micro or Mini kits according to cell number. Each cell subset was processed on its own to prevent cross-contamination, while patient and healthy donor samples were processed together. Using the immunoSEQ multiplex PCR, TCRB sequences were amplified from cDNA into 87-bp fragments spanning the CDR3 region. Sequencing of the amplicons was done on the Illumina HiSeq platform. The authors' analysis ran thus. Synthetic template baselines were used to correct PCR bias computationally, reads within Hamming distance 2 were collapsed together, and singletons that could not be merged were discarded. By aligning reads against IMGT, V, D and J genes, CDR3 length, and insertions or deletions at six rearrangement sites were assigned. Clonotype counts were normalized to sorted cell number within each subset before computing true diversity and Gini coefficients with the tcR R package. The overlap coefficient, calculated on TCRB nucleotide sequences, was used to quantify repertoire sharing. This immuneACCESS table, as held by TCRdb, lists in-frame sequences with V and J called but not all clones. Of the missing ones, under half trace to an unresolved V gene in checked studies; the others have no known cause. V, J and clone size reflect that table, while D and trimming were determined from the DNA. The sample records 95,000 to 150,000 clones, around 17% of which are singletons. The ten largest clones add up to about 2.5% of the sample.

This sequence uses TRBV9 and TRBJ2-3; a tentative D call is TRBD2 (5 bases match). The sequencing sample was made of central memory CD4+ T cells from blood. This clonotype originated in a man younger than 45 with type 1 diabetes. In nucleotides, the sequence is TGTGCCAGCAGCGTAGGGACTTGGTTGACCACAGATACGCAGTATTTT. Its amino acids are CASSVGTWLTTDTQYF.